The 23 T cell receptor beta chains reported below all come from one sample, sequenced in a study of long-term antiretroviral therapy in people with HIV. Researchers report immunoSEQ v3.0 was run at survey level. The protocol was immunoSEQ multiplex PCR, while the TCRdb copy is restricted to in-frame clones and leaves out a portion. The sample holds tens of thousands of clones, 81% seen once. Sequencing was performed on unsorted PBMCs, taken 1.5 years after starting antiretroviral therapy. The receptors were gathered from a man aged 30 to 39 with HIV.

The rearrangement links TRBV6-5 to TRBJ1-3; a weak D match, TRBD1 (5 bases). The V end was cut by 5 bases, the J end by 7 bases, with 18 bases between. Looked up from germline, CDR1 is MNHEY and CDR2 is SVGAGI. The CDR3 extends over 15 amino acids. CDR3 sequence reads: CASSRPSRGDNTIYF. In nucleotides, the CDR3 is TGTGCCAGCAGTCGACCGTCAAGGGGAGACAACACCATATATTTT.

The rearrangement uses TRBV10-1 and TRBJ1-1; D not resolved. CDR3 length: 13 residues. The germline V gene has CDR1 WNHNN and CDR2 SYGVQD (reference sequence). Trimming stripped 6 bases from V and 4 bases from J, with 12 bases between. In DNA, the CDR3 is TGCGCCAGCAGCCGCAAACTGGGCACTGAAGCTTTCTTT. Translated, it gives CASSRKLGTEAFF.

A single count supports this clone. V gene TRBV10-3 combines with J gene TRBJ2-7; D is possibly TRBD1 (6 bases). This CDR3 is built from 11 residues. Germline-derived CDR1 and CDR2 are ENHRY and SYGVKD. Trimming removed 10 bases from V and 6 bases from J, with 13 bases in between. The CDR3 here is CATGTSAEQYF. The CDR3 coding sequence is TGTGCCACGGGGACAAGCGCCGAGCAGTACTTC.

This clone has a handful of counts. The chain uses TRBV28 and TRBJ1-5; no clear D. The length of the CDR3 is 14 residues. CDR1 and CDR2 from the germline V gene are MDHEN and SYDVKM. Trimming took off 7 bases at V and 4 bases at J, with 14 bases between the two ends. CDR3 residues: CASIRTGSNQPQHF. CDR3 nucleotide sequence: TGTGCCAGCATTCGAACGGGGAGTAATCAGCCCCAGCATTTT.

The V and J genes are TRBV5-1 and TRBJ1-1; D is perhaps TRBD1 (5 bases). The CDR3 is 14 amino acids. CDR1 is SGHRS and CDR2 is YFSETQ in the germline V gene. The V end lost 0 bases, the J end lost 4 bases, and 10 bases lay between the germline ends. The CDR3 DNA reads TGCGCCAGCAGCTTGGCCGGGGGGGGCACTGAAGCTTTCTTT. Translating gives CASSLAGGGTEAFF.

The chain uses TRBV15 and TRBJ1-5; D gene ambiguous. Germline CDR1 LNHNV, CDR2 YYDKDF (reference sequence). V lost 3 bases to trimming and J lost 0 bases, with 12 bases between them. There are 16 residues in the CDR3. The CDR3 loop reads CATSSPTGFSNQPQHF. DNA for the CDR3: TGTGCCACCAGCAGCCCCACGGGCTTTAGCAATCAGCCCCAGCATTTT.

This clone was recorded once. This chain uses TRBV29-1 with TRBJ2-1; TRBD1 matches 7 bases. V shed 1 base and J 2 bases; nucleotides not matched to a gene: 2. The CDR3 spans 14 residues. Germline V gene sequence: CDR1 SQVTM, CDR2 ANQGSEA. CDR3 DNA: TGCAGCGTTGAAGGGGACAGAGCCTACAATGAGCAGTTCTTC. Protein product: CSVEGDRAYNEQFF.

This chain connects TRBV19 to TRBJ2-5; tentatively, D is TRBD1 or TRBD2 (5 bases each). The CDR3 covers 14 residues. Trimming removed 5 bases from V and 4 bases from J, with 14 bases in between. In germline, CDR1 is LNHDA, CDR2 SQIVND (reference sequence). The CDR3: CASSARDGSETQYF. The CDR3 nucleotides read TGTGCCAGTAGTGCACGGGACGGCTCAGAGACCCAGTACTTC.

The chain recombines TRBV7-8 with TRBJ2-2; 7 bases are shared with TRBD2. The CDR3 length is 18 residues. The trim removed 3 bases at V and 4 bases at J, leaving 14 bases unmatched. The germline V gene has CDR1 SGHVS and CDR2 FQNEAQ. Written as DNA, the CDR3 is TGTGCCAGCAGCTTGAACGGGCGGGAGCCCACGGGCACCGGGGAGCTGTTTTTT. Translating gives CASSLNGREPTGTGELFF.

This chain connects TRBV6-5 to TRBJ2-1; possible D gene TRBD2, 5 bases. The germline V and J ends were trimmed by 9 bases and 8 bases, with 11 bases remaining between them. Germline V gives CDR1 MNHEY, CDR2 SVGAGI. The CDR3 runs 11 residues. The CDR3 DNA reads as TGTGCCAGTCGGGGATGGGATGAGCAGTTCTTC. This codes for CASRGWDEQFF.

J is TRBJ2-7 and V is TRBV29-1; D is perhaps TRBD1 (5 bases). Germline V gene sequence: CDR1 SQVTM, CDR2 ANQGSEA. The V end lost 7 bases, the J end lost 3 bases, and 13 bases lay between the germline ends. This CDR3 is 12 amino acids long. The CDR3 DNA is TGCAGCGCCGCAGGGCGCGGCTACGAGCAGTACTTC. This codes for CSAAGRGYEQYF.

This chain joins TRBV29-1 and TRBJ2-3; D is undetermined. Trimming took 7 bases from V and 0 from J, leaving 11 bases between them. The CDR3 contains 13 residues. Looked up from germline, CDR1 is SQVTM and CDR2 is ANQGSEA. CDR3 bases: TGCAGCGGTGTGTTCCTCAGCACAGATACGCAGTATTTT. This codes for CSGVFLSTDTQYF.

The chain uses TRBV13 and TRBJ1-2, with a weak D call TRBD1 (5 bases). The CDR3 consists of 15 residues. The germline V and J ends were trimmed by 3 bases and 8 bases, with 19 bases remaining between them. Per germline, CDR1 PRHDT and CDR2 FYEKMQ (reference sequence). DNA of the CDR3: TGTGCCAGCAGCTTTCCGACAGAGCGGAGGGGAGGCTACACCTTC. As protein: CASSFPTERRGGYTF.

This chain connects TRBV28 to TRBJ1-5; TRBD1 aligns across 7 bases. The CDR3 is made up of 17 amino acids. Trimming removed 5 bases from V and 0 bases from J; junction bases left unmatched: 10. From germline, CDR1 is MDHEN and CDR2 SYDVKM. CDR3 nucleotide sequence: TGTGCCAGCAGTGGGGACAGACCCTTTTATAGCAATCAGCCCCAGCATTTT. Protein sequence: CASSGDRPFYSNQPQHF.

The V gene is TRBV4-3, the J gene TRBJ1-2; TRBD1 is a possible D gene (5 bases). With 0 bases removed from V and 3 bases from J, the gap between germline ends came to 8 bases. From germline, CDR1 is LGHNA and CDR2 YSLEER. The CDR3 runs 14 residues. CDR3 sequence (DNA): TGCGCCAGCAGCCAAGAGCTGGGGGACTATGGCTACACCTTC. This translates into CASSQELGDYGYTF.

V and J are TRBV11-3 and TRBJ2-1; D not resolved. The germline V gene encodes CDR1 SGHNT and CDR2 YENEEA. The CDR3 is 15 residues long. Trimming took off 4 bases at V and 5 bases at J, with 15 bases between the two ends. The CDR3, as DNA: TGTGCCAGCAGCTCCCAGTTTACCCCCCACAATGAGCAGTTCTTC. It specifies CASSSQFTPHNEQFF.

V gene TRBV7-6 combines with J gene TRBJ2-2; D may correspond to TRBD1 or TRBD2 (6 bases each). The CDR3 extends over 13 amino acids. V lost 4 bases and J lost 4, with 7 bases in between. Germline V gene lookup returns CDR1 SGHVS and CDR2 FNYEAQ. In DNA form, the CDR3 reads TGTGCCAGCAGCTCGGGGGCCACCGGGGAGCTGTTTTTT. This translates into CASSSGATGELFF.

This clone was detected once. The chain recombines TRBV30 with TRBJ2-5; TRBD1 agrees at 7 bases. Trimming at V came to 2 bases and at J to 1 base, leaving 7 bases not matched to a gene. Germline lookup yields CDR1 GTSNPN and CDR2 SVGIG (reference sequence). The CDR3 sequence is 15 residues long. CDR3: CAWSPLGQPQETQYF. CDR3 DNA sequence: TGTGCCTGGAGTCCCCTGGGACAGCCCCAAGAGACCCAGTACTTC.

This chain joins TRBV19 and TRBJ1-2, with D perhaps TRBD1 (5 bases). V was trimmed by 2 bases and J by 8 bases, leaving 15 bases between them. Looked up from germline, CDR1 is LNHDA and CDR2 is SQIVND (reference sequence). The CDR3 is made up of 14 amino acids. For the CDR3, the DNA is TGTGCCAGTAGTATATCCGGTTACAGGTCCGGCTACACCTTC. Translated: CASSISGYRSGYTF. The variable domain in full, with the rest retrieved from reference TRBV19 and TRBJ1-2, is DGGITQSPKYLFRKEGQNVTLSCEQNLNHDAMYWYRQDPGQGLRLIYYSQIVNDFQKGDIAEGYSVSREKKESFPLTVTSAQKNPTAFYLCASSISGYRSGYTFGSGTRLTVV.

The chain employs TRBV10-2 and TRBJ1-1; D ambiguous. Germline assignment: CDR1 WSHSY and CDR2 SAAADI. V was pared by 2 bases and J by 1 base, with 8 bases between. CDR3 length equals 14 residues. The CDR3 nucleotides read TGCGCCAGCAGTGAGGGTCCCTGGAACACTGAAGCTTTCTTT. Translating gives CASSEGPWNTEAFF.

The V gene is TRBV7-6, the J gene TRBJ2-7; 10 bases agree with TRBD1. CDR3 length: 17 amino acids. Germline CDR1 and CDR2: SGHVS and FNYEAQ. Trimming took 1 base from V and 3 from J; bases not matched to a gene: 9. CDR3: CASSLESGTGAVYEQYF. In nucleotides, the CDR3 is TGTGCCAGCAGCTTAGAGTCGGGGACAGGGGCCGTCTACGAGCAGTACTTC.

The chain uses TRBV7-2 and TRBJ2-5, with 7 bases matching TRBD2. Germline CDR1 and CDR2: SGHTA and FQGNSA. Losses at the gene ends were 3 bases for V and 3 bases for J; bases not matched to a gene: 1. The CDR3 length is 13 residues. The CDR3: CASSFAGEETQYF. The CDR3 bases are TGTGCCAGCAGCTTTGCGGGAGAAGAGACCCAGTACTTC.

This chain connects TRBV28 to TRBJ2-6; tentative D call: TRBD2 (5 bases). The V and J ends lost 9 bases and 4 bases respectively, with 10 bases between them. Germline CDR1 MDHEN, CDR2 SYDVKM. The CDR3 consists of 13 residues. DNA for the CDR3: TGTGCCAGTCGAGGGATGGGGGCCAACGTCCTGACTTTC. As protein: CASRGMGANVLTF.